This is a list of T cell receptor beta chains from one sample in a study of blood T cell repertoires in COVID-19. Using immunoSEQ multiplex PCR, the repertoire was profiled, and TCRdb retains in-frame clones only, with some absent. The profile shows under 50,000 clones, over 80% of them singletons. Sequenced sample: peripheral blood. The receptors stem from a middle-aged woman with acute or convalescent COVID-19. Both conserved end residues are part of each CDR3. D genes are given only for firm matches. Rows give clone size only sometimes, using once, few, many, or a class for an expanded clone.

j_gene | v_gene | abundance | d_gene | CDR3aa | CDR3nt
TRBJ1-2 | TRBV2 | NA | TRBD1 | CASSNRDRAYGYTF | TGTGCCAGCAGTAACCGGGACAGGGCCTATGGCTACACCTTC
TRBJ2-5 | TRBV5-1 | NA | NA | CASSLDTTETQYF | TGCGCCAGCAGCCTGGACACTACAGAGACCCAGTACTTC
TRBJ1-2 | TRBV5-1 | NA | NA | CASSLDAGYGYTF | TGCGCCAGCAGCTTGGATGCGGGCTATGGCTACACCTTC
TRBJ2-7 | TRBV5-1 | NA | TRBD1 | CASSSSGTAAYEQYF | TGCGCCAGCAGTTCTTCCGGGACAGCCGCCTACGAGCAGTACTTC
TRBJ1-2 | TRBV7-2 | NA | TRBD1 | CASSFLGQDYGYTF | TGTGCCAGCAGCTTCCTTGGACAGGACTATGGCTACACCTTC
TRBJ1-2 | TRBV4-1 | NA | NA | CASSPDVLGGLGGYTF | TGCGCCAGCAGCCCCGACGTACTGGGGGGGCTGGGAGGCTACACCTTC
TRBJ1-1 | TRBV5-1 | NA | TRBD1 | CASSPMGQVNTEAFF | TGCGCCAGCAGCCCTATGGGACAGGTGAACACTGAAGCTTTCTTT
TRBJ2-2 | TRBV5-1 | NA | NA | CASSLGQGGDTGELFF | TGCGCCAGCAGCTTGGGTCAGGGTGGTGACACCGGGGAGCTGTTTTTT
TRBJ2-7 | TRBV28 | NA | TRBD1 | CASSLSHRGRYEQYF | TGTGCCAGCAGTTTATCGCACAGGGGGCGGTACGAGCAGTACTTC
TRBJ1-2 | TRBV2 | NA | NA | CASSLNSYGYTF | TGTGCCAGCAGCCTTAATAGCTATGGCTACACCTTC
TRBJ2-3 | TRBV30 | once | NA | CAWTTPYGNADTQYF | TGTGCCTGGACCACTCCGTACGGTAATGCAGATACGCAGTATTTT
TRBJ1-2 | TRBV7-9 | NA | NA | CASSLREGRDYTF | TGTGCCAGCAGCTTAAGGGAGGGCAGGGACTACACCTTC
TRBJ2-3 | TRBV14 | NA | TRBD2 | CASSQGGGTDTQYF | TGTGCCAGCAGCCAGGGGGGGGGCACAGATACGCAGTATTTT
TRBJ1-4 | TRBV5-5 | NA | TRBD1 | CASSIGGQGAWEKLFF | TGTGCCAGCAGCATAGGGGGACAGGGGGCTTGGGAAAAACTGTTTTTT
TRBJ2-2 | TRBV6-2/TRBV6-3 | NA | TRBD1 | CASSTPLWDSRDTGELFF | TGTGCCAGCAGTACTCCCCTTTGGGACAGCCGAGACACCGGGGAGCTGTTTTTT
TRBJ2-2 | TRBV6-5 | NA | NA | CASTVFTGYTGELFF | TGTGCCAGCACCGTTTTTACGGGGTACACCGGGGAGCTGTTTTTT
TRBJ1-5 | TRBV12-3/TRBV12-4 | NA | NA | CASTAGGHQPQHF | TGTGCCAGCACAGCAGGTGGGCATCAGCCCCAGCATTTT
TRBJ2-5 | TRBV11-2 | NA | NA | CASSLGGGRETQYF | TGTGCCAGCAGCTTAGGAGGAGGTCGGGAGACCCAGTACTTC
TRBJ1-2 | TRBV28 | NA | TRBD1 | CASSPGQEQGYTF | TGTGCCAGCAGCCCAGGACAGGAGCAAGGCTACACCTTC
TRBJ1-6 | TRBV5-1 | NA | NA | CASRPRGTIDSPLHF | TGCGCCAGCAGACCTAGGGGAACCATAGATTCACCCCTCCACTTT
TRBJ1-2 | TRBV3-1/TRBV3-2 | NA | TRBD1 | CASSPWTGISNYGYTF | TGTGCCAGCAGCCCATGGACAGGGATCTCTAACTATGGCTACACCTTC
TRBJ2-2 | TRBV7-9 | NA | NA | CASSLGGGDTGELFF | TGTGCCAGCAGCTTAGGCGGAGGCGACACCGGGGAGCTGTTTTTT
TRBJ2-3 | TRBV5-1 | NA | TRBD2 | CASSLGIAGGEDTQYF | TGCGCCAGCAGCTTGGGGATAGCGGGAGGGGAAGATACGCAGTATTTT
TRBJ1-1 | TRBV2 | NA | NA | CASRSVGRNTEAFF | TGTGCCAGCCGGAGTGTAGGCAGGAACACTGAAGCTTTCTTT
TRBJ2-2 | TRBV10-3 | NA | TRBD2 | CAVQPTSGGAGELFF | TGTGCCGTCCAGCCAACTAGCGGGGGAGCCGGGGAGCTGTTTTTT
TRBJ2-3 | TRBV27 | NA | TRBD2 | CASSSRELAGGYSTDTQYF | TGTGCCAGCAGTTCCAGAGAGCTAGCGGGGGGGTATAGCACAGATACGCAGTATTTT
TRBJ1-1 | TRBV14 | NA | TRBD1 | CASSPRDRGKGTEAFF | TGTGCCAGCAGCCCCCGGGACAGGGGGAAGGGCACTGAAGCTTTCTTT
TRBJ2-7 | TRBV7-9 | once | NA | CASSDGNSYEQYF | TGTGCCAGCAGCGACGGGAACTCCTACGAGCAGTACTTC
TRBJ1-2 | TRBV19 | NA | NA | CASSAQGYGYTF | TGTGCCAGTAGTGCACAGGGTTATGGCTACACCTTC
TRBJ2-7 | TRBV6-5 | NA | NA | CATSRGSPYEQYF | TGTGCCACCTCCCGCGGCTCTCCCTACGAGCAGTACTTC
TRBJ1-6 | TRBV5-4 | NA | NA | CASSLNGSPLHF | TGTGCCAGCAGCTTGAACGGTTCACCCCTCCACTTT
TRBJ1-2 | TRBV9 | NA | NA | CASSDPSREGANYGYTF | TGTGCCAGCAGCGACCCTTCTCGTGAGGGAGCTAACTATGGCTACACCTTC
TRBJ1-2 | TRBV13 | NA | NA | CASRFTGSYGYTF | TGTGCCAGCAGATTTACAGGGTCATATGGCTACACCTTC
TRBJ1-2 | TRBV7-9 | few | NA | CASSLVFRGFPF | TGTGCCAGCAGCTTAGTATTCAGGGGTTTTCCCTTC
TRBJ2-1 | TRBV5-1 | NA | NA | CASSFGSSAYNEQFF | TGCGCCAGCAGCTTCGGGTCTAGCGCCTACAATGAGCAGTTCTTC
TRBJ1-6 | TRBV5-4 | NA | TRBD1 | CASSSDRANSPLHF | TGTGCCAGCAGCTCGGACAGGGCGAATTCACCCCTCCACTTT
TRBJ1-4 | TRBV30 | NA | TRBD1 | CAWSRQGLDEKLFF | TGTGCCTGGAGCCGACAGGGGTTAGATGAAAAACTGTTTTTT
TRBJ1-6 | TRBV30 | NA | NA | CAWGPPGANSPLHF | TGTGCCTGGGGACCGCCAGGGGCCAATTCACCCCTCCACTTT
TRBJ1-4 | TRBV29-1 | NA | NA | CSVSPTGANEKLFF | TGCAGCGTTTCCCCGACAGGAGCTAATGAAAAACTGTTTTTT
TRBJ1-1 | TRBV2 | few | NA | CASQGNTEAFF | TGTGCCAGCCAGGGAAACACTGAAGCTTTCTTT
TRBJ2-1 | TRBV30 | NA | TRBD2 | CAWSGGGPPNEQFF | TGTGCCTGGAGTGGGGGGGGTCCCCCTAATGAGCAGTTCTTC